Below, 14 T cell receptor beta chains from the same sample are listed, as sequenced in a study of regulatory T cells in long-lasting Graves disease. Arm-PCR of CDR3 regions with iRepertoire HTBI primers generated TCR beta libraries. TCRdb itself ran the multiplex PCR reads through MiXCR, one entry per CDR3 protein. Of 540,000 or so distinct CDR3 sequences listed, about 13% are singletons. Stated time point: newly diagnosed GD, antithyroid drugs for less than 3 months. Scientists built the TCR library using RNA that was extracted from PBMCs. The same specimen was also included in a second study, on T cells in Graves' hyperthyroidism and ophthalmopathy.

Material: peripheral blood mononuclear cells (PBMCs), obtained at new diagnosis, from a patient treated with antithyroid drugs. Receptors originate from a man aged 25-45 years with Graves disease.

This clonotype was seen ten or more times. V usage is TRBV6-1 and J usage is TRBJ1-1; 7 positions agree with TRBD1. In germline, CDR1 is MNHNS, CDR2 SASEGT. With 8 bases clipped from V and 13 bases from J, the junction kept 16 bases outside the gene matches. This CDR3 contains 13 residues. DNA of the CDR3: TGTGCCAGCTGTACCGGACAGGAACTCTCCGGTTTCTTT. Translation gives CASCTGQELSGFF.

This clonotype was picked up many times. The J gene is TRBJ2-5, the V gene TRBV12-3 or TRBV12-4; 7 nucleotides agree with TRBD2. The CDR3 extends over 13 amino acids. Trimming removed 7 bases from V and 3 bases from J; junction bases left unmatched: 5. This CDR3 is CASMTSLKETQYF. The CDR3 DNA is TGTGCCAGCATGACTAGCCTTAAAGAGACCCAGTACTTC.

This clonotype was recorded at least ten times. CDR3 sequence (DNA): TGCGCCAGCAGCCACGGGACAGGGGACCACGAGCAGTACTTC. Translation gives CASSHGTGDHEQYF. The chain joins TRBV5-1 to TRBJ2-7, with TRBD1 matching 10 bases. The CDR3 has 14 amino acids. Germline V gives CDR1 SGHRS, CDR2 YFSETQ. The V segment lost 4 bases and the J segment 5 bases; nucleotides outside the gene matches: 6. The complete variable domain, with remaining parts taken from reference TRBV5-1 and TRBJ2-7, reads KAGVTQTPRYLIKTRGQQVTLSCSPISGHRSVSWYQQTPGQGLQFLFEYFSETQRNKGNFPGRFSGRQFSNSRSEMNVSTLELGDSALYLCASSHGTGDHEQYFGPGTRLTVT.

As concerns this clonotype: Since a much larger clone is just one base distant, this may be a read error. The rearrangement joins TRBV20-1 to TRBJ2-5; 7 bases align to TRBD1. Unmatched junction bases numbered 4, after V lost 5 bases and J lost 1 base. Germline CDR1 is DFQATT and CDR2 is SNEGSKA (reference sequence). The CDR3 contains 13 residues. CDR3 protein: CSAFDRAQETQYF. The CDR3 DNA reads TGCAGTGCTTTCGACAGGGCCCAAGAGACCCAGTACTTC.

V and J are TRBV5-1 and TRBJ2-2; TRBD2 agrees at 9 bases. The CDR3 length is 17 residues. Germline V gives CDR1 SGHRS, CDR2 YFSETQ. The junction had 6 bases not matched to a gene; V was cut back by 1 base and J by 2 bases. The chain's CDR3 is CASSLPTGTSNTGELFF. CDR3 nucleotide sequence: TGCGCCAGCAGCTTGCCCACCGGGACTAGCAACACCGGGGAGCTGTTTTTT.

This clonotype was seen more than once but under ten times. The chain has TRBV29-1 and TRBJ1-5, with D possibly matching TRBD1 (5 bases). The CDR3 extends over 13 amino acids. V was pared by 0 bases and J by 5 bases, with 8 bases between. Germline CDR1 reads SQVTM; CDR2 reads ANQGSEA. CDR3 residues: CSVEDQTDQPQHF. The CDR3 DNA sequence: TGCAGCGTTGAAGATCAGACAGATCAGCCCCAGCATTTT. The full variable domain, completed using reference TRBV29-1 and TRBJ1-5, is SAVISQKPSRDICQRGTSLTIQCQVDSQVTMMFWYRQQPGQSLTLIATANQGSEATYESGFVIDKFPISRPNLTFSTLTVSNMSPEDSSIYLCSVEDQTDQPQHFGDGTRLSIL.

This clonotype came up many times. The chain links TRBV6-1 to TRBJ1-2; TRBD1 matches at 8 bases. Germline V gene sequence: CDR1 MNHNS, CDR2 SASEGT. Unmatched junction bases numbered 15, after V lost 5 bases and J lost 7 bases. CDR3 size: 16 residues. CDR3 sequence reads: CASSTGTGIMVGGYTF. CDR3 bases: TGTGCCAGCAGTACCGGGACAGGAATAATGGTCGGTGGCTACACCTTC.

This clonotype was detected many times. J is TRBJ2-7 and V is TRBV12-3 or TRBV12-4; D might be TRBD2 (5 bases). V was pared by 6 bases and J by 9 bases, with 18 bases between. This CDR3 region has 13 residues. Here the CDR3 reads CASSSSRDSVQYF. CDR3 bases: TGTGCCAGCAGCAGCTCCCGGGATAGCGTGCAGTACTTC.

The sample holds a few counts of this clonotype. The J gene is TRBJ2-1, the V gene TRBV19, with 7 bases matching TRBD1. Per germline, CDR1 LNHDA and CDR2 SQIVND (reference sequence). The CDR3 is 12 residues long. CDR3 DNA: TGTGTCATTACGACACAGGGGAATGAGCAGTTCTTC. Encoded protein: CVITTQGNEQFF.

CDR3 sequence (DNA): TGTGCCAGTAGTATCCGCAGGGGCCTCCCGGGCTACACCTTC. It codes for CASSIRRGLPGYTF. The rearrangement joins TRBV19 to TRBJ1-2; tentative D call: TRBD1 (6 bases). CDR3 length: 14 amino acids. The V end lost 3 bases, the J end lost 8 bases, and 16 bases lay between the germline ends. Germline values: CDR1 LNHDA, CDR2 SQIVND (reference sequence).

The CDR3 spells CASSGQGVRYEQYF. CDR3 DNA: TGTGCCAGCAGCGGCCAGGGGGTCAGGTACGAGCAGTACTTC. The gene calls are TRBV11-2 and TRBJ2-7; 7 bases fit TRBD1. From germline, CDR1 is SGHAT and CDR2 FQNNGV. V dropped 5 bases and J dropped 4; count of bases not matched to a gene: 8. CDR3 length: 14 residues.

This clonotype was counted at least ten times. The chain uses TRBV12-3 or TRBV12-4 and TRBJ2-7, with TRBD2 matching 8 bases. CDR3 size: 14 residues. Trimming at V came to 0 bases and at J to 2 bases, leaving 0 bases not matched to a gene. The CDR3 sequence: CASSLASGAYEQYF. The CDR3 region has the DNA TGTGCCAGCAGTTTAGCTAGCGGGGCCTACGAGCAGTACTTC.

Only a few counts were recorded for this clonotype. This chain links TRBV18 with TRBJ2-7; 9 bases fit TRBD2. The germline gives CDR1 KGHSH, CDR2 LQKENI. The V gene end was trimmed by 3 bases and the J gene end by 5 bases; junction bases not matched to a gene: 5. The CDR3 has 14 residues. The CDR3 is CASSPGTSSNEQYF. The CDR3 coding sequence is TGTGCCAGCTCACCCGGGACTAGCAGTAACGAGCAGTACTTC.

In this sample, this clonotype turned up many times. The V and J genes are TRBV6-6 and TRBJ2-5, with D uncertain. The germline V gene has CDR1 MNHNY and CDR2 SVGAGI (reference sequence). Trimming cost V 0 bases and J 3 bases, with 8 bases left between them. CDR3 length equals 14 residues. The CDR3 DNA reads TGTGCCAGCAGTTACTCGACTCTGAAAGAGACCCAGTACTTC. This translates into CASSYSTLKETQYF.